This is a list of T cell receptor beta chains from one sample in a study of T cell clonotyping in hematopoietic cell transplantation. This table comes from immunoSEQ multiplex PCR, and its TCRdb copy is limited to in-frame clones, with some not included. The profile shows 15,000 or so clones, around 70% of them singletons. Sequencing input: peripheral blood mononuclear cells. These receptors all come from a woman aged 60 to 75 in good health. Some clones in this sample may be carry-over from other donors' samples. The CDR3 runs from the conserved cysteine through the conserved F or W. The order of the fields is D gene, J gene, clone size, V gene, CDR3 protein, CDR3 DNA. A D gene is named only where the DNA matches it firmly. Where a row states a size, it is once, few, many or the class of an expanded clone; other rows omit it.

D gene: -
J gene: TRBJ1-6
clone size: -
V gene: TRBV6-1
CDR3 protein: CASRREKGSPLHF
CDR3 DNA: TGTGCCAGCAGAAGGGAGAAAGGTTCACCCCTCCACTTT

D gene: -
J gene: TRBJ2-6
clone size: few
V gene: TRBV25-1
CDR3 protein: CASISGANVLTF
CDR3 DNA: TGTGCCAGCATCTCTGGGGCCAACGTCCTGACTTTC

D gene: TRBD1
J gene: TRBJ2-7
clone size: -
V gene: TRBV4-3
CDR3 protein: CASSQGGTGSREQYF
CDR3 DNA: TGCGCCAGCAGCCAGGGAGGGACAGGGTCTCGGGAGCAGTACTTC

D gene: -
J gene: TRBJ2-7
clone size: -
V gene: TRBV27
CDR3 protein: CASAKEYSYEQYF
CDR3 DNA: TGTGCCAGCGCCAAAGAGTATTCATACGAGCAGTACTTC

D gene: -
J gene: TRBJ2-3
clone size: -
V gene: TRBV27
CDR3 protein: CASTLAGERDTQYF
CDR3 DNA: TGTGCCAGCACCCTAGCAGGGGAGAGGGATACGCAGTATTTT

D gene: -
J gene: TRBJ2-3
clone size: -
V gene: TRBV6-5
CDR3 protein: CASSYSGPGTDTQYF
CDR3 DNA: TGTGCCAGCAGTTACTCCGGGCCGGGCACAGATACGCAGTATTTT

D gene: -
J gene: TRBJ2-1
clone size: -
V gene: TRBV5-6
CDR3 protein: CASSFVSGNEQFF
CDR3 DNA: TGTGCCAGCAGCTTCGTTTCGGGAAATGAGCAGTTCTTC

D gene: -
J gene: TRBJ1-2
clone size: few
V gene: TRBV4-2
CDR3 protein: CASSSLLGSYGYTF
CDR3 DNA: TGTGCCAGCAGCTCCCTACTCGGGAGCTATGGCTACACCTTC

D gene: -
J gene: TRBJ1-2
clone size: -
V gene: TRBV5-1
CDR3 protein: CASSLEGTSTGYGYTF
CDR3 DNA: TGCGCCAGCAGCTTGGAGGGCACCTCGACGGGCTATGGCTACACCTTC

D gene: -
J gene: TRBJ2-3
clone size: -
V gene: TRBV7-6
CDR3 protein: CASSLGGFMGGVADTQYF
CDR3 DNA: TGTGCCAGCAGCTTAGGAGGTTTTATGGGGGGCGTCGCAGATACGCAGTATTTT

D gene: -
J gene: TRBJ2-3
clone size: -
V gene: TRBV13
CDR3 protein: CASSHQSRTGIAGPSTDTQYF
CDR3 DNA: TGTGCCAGCAGTCACCAGTCTCGGACAGGGATAGCGGGGCCGAGCACAGATACGCAGTATTTT

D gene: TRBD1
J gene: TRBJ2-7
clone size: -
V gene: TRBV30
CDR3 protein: CACTGTDYEQYF
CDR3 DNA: TGTGCCTGTACCGGGACAGACTACGAGCAGTACTTC

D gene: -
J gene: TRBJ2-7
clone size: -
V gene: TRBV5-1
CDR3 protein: CASSPGGQSSLEQYF
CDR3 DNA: TGCGCCAGCAGCCCGGGGGGACAGTCCTCTCTCGAGCAGTACTTC

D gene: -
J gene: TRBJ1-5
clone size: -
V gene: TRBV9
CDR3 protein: CASSTGTYNQPQHF
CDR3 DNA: TGTGCCAGCAGCACCGGGACTTACAATCAGCCCCAGCATTTT

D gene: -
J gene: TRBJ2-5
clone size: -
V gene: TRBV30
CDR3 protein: CAWNPLRTAYQETQYF
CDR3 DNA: TGTGCCTGGAACCCACTCAGGACGGCGTACCAAGAGACCCAGTACTTC

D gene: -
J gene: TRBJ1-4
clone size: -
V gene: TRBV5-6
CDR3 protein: CASSSGRTNEKLFF
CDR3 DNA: TGTGCCAGCAGTTCGGGGAGAACTAATGAAAAACTGTTTTTT

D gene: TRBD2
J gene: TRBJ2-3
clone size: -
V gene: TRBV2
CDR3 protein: CASRGGSHPDTQYF
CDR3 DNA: TGTGCCAGCCGGGGCGGGAGCCACCCAGATACGCAGTATTTT

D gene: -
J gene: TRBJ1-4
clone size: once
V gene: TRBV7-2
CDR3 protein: CASSPTGKGEKLFF
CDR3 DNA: TGTGCCAGCAGCCCCACAGGGAAGGGTGAAAAACTGTTTTTT